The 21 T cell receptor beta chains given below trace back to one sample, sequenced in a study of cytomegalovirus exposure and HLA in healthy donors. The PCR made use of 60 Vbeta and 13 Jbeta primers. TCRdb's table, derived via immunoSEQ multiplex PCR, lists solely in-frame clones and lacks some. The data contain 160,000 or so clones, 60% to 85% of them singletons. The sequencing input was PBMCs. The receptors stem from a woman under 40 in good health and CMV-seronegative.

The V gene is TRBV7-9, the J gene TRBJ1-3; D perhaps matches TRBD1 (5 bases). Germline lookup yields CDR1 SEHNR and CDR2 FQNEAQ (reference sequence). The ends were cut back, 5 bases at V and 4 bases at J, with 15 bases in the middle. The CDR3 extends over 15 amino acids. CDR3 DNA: TGTGCCAGCAGCCTGGCAGGGTCTGGAGGAAACACCATATATTTT. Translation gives CASSLAGSGGNTIYF.

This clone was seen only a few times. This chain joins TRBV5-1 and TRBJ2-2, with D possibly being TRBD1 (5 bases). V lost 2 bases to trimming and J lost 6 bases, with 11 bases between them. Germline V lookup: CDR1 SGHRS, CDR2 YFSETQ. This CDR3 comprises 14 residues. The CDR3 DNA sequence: TGCGCCAGCAGCTTCTTAGGGGTTCCCGGGGAGCTGTTTTTT. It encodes CASSFLGVPGELFF.

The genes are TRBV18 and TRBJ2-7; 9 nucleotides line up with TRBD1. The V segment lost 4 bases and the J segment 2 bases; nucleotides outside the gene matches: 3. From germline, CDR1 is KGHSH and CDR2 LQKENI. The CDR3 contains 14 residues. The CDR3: CASSQGTGTYEQYF. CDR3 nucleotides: TGTGCCAGCTCACAAGGGACAGGGACCTACGAGCAGTACTTC.

The CDR3 nucleotides are TGTGCCAGTAGCGTTGGGACATTAGGGGAAAAACTGTTTTTT. Translated, it gives CASSVGTLGEKLFF. The gene calls are TRBV19 and TRBJ1-4; the D gene is possibly TRBD1 (6 bases). Germline V CDR1 and CDR2: LNHDA, SQIVND (reference sequence). V was clipped by 6 bases and J by 8 bases, with 16 bases between them. The CDR3 consists of 14 residues. Supplemented by reference TRBV19 and TRBJ1-4, the full variable domain reads DGGITQSPKYLFRKEGQNVTLSCEQNLNHDAMYWYRQDPGQGLRLIYYSQIVNDFQKGDIAEGYSVSREKKESFPLTVTSAQKNPTAFYLCASSVGTLGEKLFFGSGTQLSVL.

The CDR3 loop reads CASSISGLTYEQYF. In nucleotides, the CDR3 is TGTGCCAGTAGTATTTCCGGGTTGACCTACGAGCAGTACTTC. V is TRBV19 and J is TRBJ2-7; D remains unclear. CDR1 is LNHDA, CDR2 SQIVND, per germline (reference sequence). The CDR3 covers 14 residues. Deletions cut 3 bases from V and 2 bases from J, with 11 bases between.

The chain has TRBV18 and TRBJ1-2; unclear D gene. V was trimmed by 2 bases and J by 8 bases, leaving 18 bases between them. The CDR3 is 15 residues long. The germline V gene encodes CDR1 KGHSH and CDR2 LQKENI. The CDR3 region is CASSPLESRTGGYTF. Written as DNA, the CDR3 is TGTGCCAGCTCACCATTAGAATCCCGGACTGGCGGCTACACCTTC.

In nucleotides, the CDR3 is TGTGCCAGCAGTTATCGCGGAGCGGACACTGAAGCTTTCTTT. It codes for CASSYRGADTEAFF. This chain connects TRBV6-6 to TRBJ1-1, with D uncertain. The CDR3 sequence is 14 residues long. V lost 3 bases to trimming and J lost 3 bases, with 11 bases between them. Germline lookup yields CDR1 MNHNY and CDR2 SVGAGI (reference sequence).

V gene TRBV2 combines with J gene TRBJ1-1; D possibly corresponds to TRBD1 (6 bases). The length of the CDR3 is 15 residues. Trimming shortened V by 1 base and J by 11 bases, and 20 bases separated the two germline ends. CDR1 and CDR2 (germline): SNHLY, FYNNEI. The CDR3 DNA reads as TGTGCCAGCAGTGAAGGATGGCCGGGACAATCCATGGCTTTCTTT. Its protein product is CASSEGWPGQSMAFF. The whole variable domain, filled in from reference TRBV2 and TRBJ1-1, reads EPEVTQTPSHQVTQMGQEVILRCVPISNHLYFYWYRQILGQKVEFLVSFYNNEISEKSEIFDDQFSVERPDGSNFTLKIRSTKLEDSAMYFCASSEGWPGQSMAFFGQGTRLTVV.

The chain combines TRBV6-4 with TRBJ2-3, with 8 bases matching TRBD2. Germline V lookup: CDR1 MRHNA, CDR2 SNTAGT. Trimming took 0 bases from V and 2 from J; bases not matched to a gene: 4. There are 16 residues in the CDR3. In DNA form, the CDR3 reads TGTGCCAGCAGTGACTCGACTAGCGTGCCCACAGATACGCAGTATTTT. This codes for CASSDSTSVPTDTQYF.

Here the CDR3 reads CASQGLVRTDTQYF. The CDR3 DNA reads as TGTGCCAGCCAGGGACTAGTTCGAACAGATACGCAGTATTTT. V and J are TRBV2 and TRBJ2-3; TRBD2 aligns across 8 bases. Trimming cost V 8 bases and J 3 bases; bases outside gene matches: 7. Per the germline V gene, CDR1 is SNHLY and CDR2 is FYNNEI. This CDR3 region has 14 residues.

The CDR3 DNA is TGTGCCTGGAGTCCCCTAGGGGGGGCCACCGGGGAGCTGTTTTTT. It encodes CAWSPLGGATGELFF. V usage is TRBV30 and J usage is TRBJ2-2; maybe TRBD2 (7 bases). CDR1 is GTSNPN, CDR2 SVGIG, per germline (reference sequence). The CDR3 has 15 amino acids. Trimming took off 2 bases at V and 4 bases at J, with 14 bases between the two ends. Full variable domain (remainder filled in from reference TRBV30 and TRBJ2-2): SQTIHQWPATLVQPVGSPLSLECTVEGTSNPNLYWYRQAAGRGLQLLFYSVGIGQISSEVPQNLSASRPQDRQFILSSKKLLLSDSGFYLCAWSPLGGATGELFFGEGSRLTVL.

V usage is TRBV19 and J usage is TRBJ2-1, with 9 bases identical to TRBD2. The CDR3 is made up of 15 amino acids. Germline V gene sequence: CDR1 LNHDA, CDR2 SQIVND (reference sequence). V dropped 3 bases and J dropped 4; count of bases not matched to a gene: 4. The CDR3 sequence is CASSIRAGGYNEQFF. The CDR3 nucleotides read TGTGCCAGTAGTATCCGAGCGGGGGGATACAATGAGCAGTTCTTC.

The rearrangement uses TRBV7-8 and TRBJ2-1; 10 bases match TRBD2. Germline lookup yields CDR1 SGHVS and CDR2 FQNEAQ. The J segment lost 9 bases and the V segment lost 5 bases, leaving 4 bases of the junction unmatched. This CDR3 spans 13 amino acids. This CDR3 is CASSLGLAVEQFF. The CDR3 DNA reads TGTGCCAGCAGCCTTGGACTAGCGGTTGAGCAGTTCTTC.

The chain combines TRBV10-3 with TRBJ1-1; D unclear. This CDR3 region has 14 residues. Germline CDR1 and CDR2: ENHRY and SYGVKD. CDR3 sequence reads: CATRFGPVDTEAFF. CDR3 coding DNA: TGTGCGACCCGATTTGGGCCGGTCGACACTGAAGCTTTCTTT.

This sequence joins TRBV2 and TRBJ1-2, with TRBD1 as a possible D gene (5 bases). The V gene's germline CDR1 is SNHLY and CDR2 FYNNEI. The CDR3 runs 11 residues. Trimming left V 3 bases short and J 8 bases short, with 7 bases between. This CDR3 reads CASSEWGGYTF. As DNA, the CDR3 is TGTGCCAGCAGTGAGTGGGGCGGCTACACCTTC.

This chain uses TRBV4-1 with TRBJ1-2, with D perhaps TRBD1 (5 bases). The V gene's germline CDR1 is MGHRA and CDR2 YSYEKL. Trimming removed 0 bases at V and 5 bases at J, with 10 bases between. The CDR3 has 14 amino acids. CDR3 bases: TGCGCCAGCAGCCAAGACAGGGCCCTATATGGCTACACCTTC. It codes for CASSQDRALYGYTF.

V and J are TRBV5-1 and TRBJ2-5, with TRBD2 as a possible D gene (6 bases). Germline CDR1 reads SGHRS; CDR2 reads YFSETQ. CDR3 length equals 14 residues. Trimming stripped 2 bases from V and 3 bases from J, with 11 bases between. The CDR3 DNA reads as TGCGCCAGCAGCTTACACGGGGGTGAAGAGACCCAGTACTTC. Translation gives CASSLHGGEETQYF.

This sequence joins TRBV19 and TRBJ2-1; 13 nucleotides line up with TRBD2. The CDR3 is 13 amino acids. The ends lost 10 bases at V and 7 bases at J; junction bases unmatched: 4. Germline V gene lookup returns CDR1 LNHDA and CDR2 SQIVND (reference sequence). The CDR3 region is CATGLAGENEQFF. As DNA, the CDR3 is TGTGCCACAGGACTAGCGGGGGAAAATGAGCAGTTCTTC.

The chain's CDR3 is CSTVPSGGSTDTQYF. CDR3 coding DNA: TGCAGCACCGTACCCAGCGGGGGTAGCACAGATACGCAGTATTTT. This chain joins TRBV29-1 and TRBJ2-3; TRBD2 aligns across 8 bases. The CDR3 is 15 residues long. CDR1 and CDR2 from the germline V gene are SQVTM and ANQGSEA. Trimming took 8 bases from V and 0 from J; bases not matched to a gene: 10.

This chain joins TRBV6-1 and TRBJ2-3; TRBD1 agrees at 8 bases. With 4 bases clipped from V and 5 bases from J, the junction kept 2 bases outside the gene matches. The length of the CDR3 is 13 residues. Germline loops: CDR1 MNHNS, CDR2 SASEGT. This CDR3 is CASSADRGDTQYF. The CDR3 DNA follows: TGTGCCAGCAGTGCCGACAGGGGAGATACGCAGTATTTT.

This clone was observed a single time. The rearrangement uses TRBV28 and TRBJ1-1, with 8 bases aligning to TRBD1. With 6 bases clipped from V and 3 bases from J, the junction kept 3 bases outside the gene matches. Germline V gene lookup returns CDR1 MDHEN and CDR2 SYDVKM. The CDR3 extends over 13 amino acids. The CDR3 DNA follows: TGTGCCAGCAGCCTACAGGGGGACACTGAAGCTTTCTTT. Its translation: CASSLQGDTEAFF.